This T cell receptor beta chain was captured by sequencing in a study of blood T cell repertoires in COVID-19. At the level of the study: Samples came from the United States, Italy and Spain, spanning acute and convalescent COVID-19. The cDNA or gDNA used as material had been derived from T cells, B-cell-depleted T cells, or PBMCs.

The J segment lost 5 bases and the V segment lost 9 bases, leaving 9 bases of the junction unmatched. Germline loops: CDR1 SNHLY, CDR2 FYNNEI. The CDR3 sequence is 15 residues long. Under the authors' procedure: Researchers report that nucleated cell counts were estimated from reference gene primer amplification. Sequencing used immunoSEQ multiplex PCR; TCRdb keeps in-frame clones, though not all of them. V, J and clone size are those of that table, while D and trimming were read from the DNA. The sample lists about 92,000 clones, 75% to 90% occurring once. The material sequenced was peripheral blood. This clonotype was obtained from a woman of 80 years or more with active or convalescent COVID-19. The rearrangement uses TRBV2 and TRBJ2-5; 13 bases match TRBD2. This CDR3 reads CARTTGTSGVETQYF. The CDR3 DNA follows: TGTGCCAGGACGACCGGGACTAGCGGGGTGGAGACCCAGTACTTC.